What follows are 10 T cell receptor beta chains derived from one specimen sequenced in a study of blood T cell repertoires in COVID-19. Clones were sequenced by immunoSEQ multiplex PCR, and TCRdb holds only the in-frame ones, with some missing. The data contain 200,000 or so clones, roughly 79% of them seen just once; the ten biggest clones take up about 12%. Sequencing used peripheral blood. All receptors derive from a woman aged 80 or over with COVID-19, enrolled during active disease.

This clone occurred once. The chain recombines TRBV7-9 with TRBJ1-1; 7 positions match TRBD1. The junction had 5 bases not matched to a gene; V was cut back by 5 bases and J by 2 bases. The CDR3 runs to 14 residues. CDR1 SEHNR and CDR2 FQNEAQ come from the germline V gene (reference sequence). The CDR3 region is CASSRQGGNTEAFF. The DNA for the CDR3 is TGTGCCAGCAGCCGACAGGGAGGAAACACTGAAGCTTTCTTT.

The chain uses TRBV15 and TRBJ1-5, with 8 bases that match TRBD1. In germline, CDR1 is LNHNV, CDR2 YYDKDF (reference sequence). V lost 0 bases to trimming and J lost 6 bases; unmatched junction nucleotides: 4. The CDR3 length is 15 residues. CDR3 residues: CATSRDRTGSQPQHF. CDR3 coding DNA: TGTGCCACCAGCAGAGATAGGACAGGGAGTCAGCCCCAGCATTTT.

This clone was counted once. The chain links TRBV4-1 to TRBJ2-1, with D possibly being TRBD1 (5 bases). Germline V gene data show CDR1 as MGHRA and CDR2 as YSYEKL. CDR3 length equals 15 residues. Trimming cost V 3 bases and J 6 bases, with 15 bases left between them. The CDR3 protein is CASSHNPFQGNEQFF. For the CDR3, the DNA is TGCGCCAGCAGCCACAATCCGTTTCAGGGCAATGAGCAGTTCTTC.

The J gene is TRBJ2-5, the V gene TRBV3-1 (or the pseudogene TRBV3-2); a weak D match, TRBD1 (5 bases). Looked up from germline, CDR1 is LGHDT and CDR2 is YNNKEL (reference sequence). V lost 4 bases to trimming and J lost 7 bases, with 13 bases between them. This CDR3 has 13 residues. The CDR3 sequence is CASSLGQVGTQYF. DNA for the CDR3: TGTGCCAGCAGCCTTGGACAAGTCGGGACCCAGTACTTC.

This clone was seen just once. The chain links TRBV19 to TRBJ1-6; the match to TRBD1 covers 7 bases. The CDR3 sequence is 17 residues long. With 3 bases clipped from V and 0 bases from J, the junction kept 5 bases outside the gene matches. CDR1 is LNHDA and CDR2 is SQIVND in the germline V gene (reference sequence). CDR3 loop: CASSITGVSSYNSPLHF. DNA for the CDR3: TGTGCCAGTAGTATTACAGGGGTGAGCTCCTATAATTCACCCCTCCACTTT.

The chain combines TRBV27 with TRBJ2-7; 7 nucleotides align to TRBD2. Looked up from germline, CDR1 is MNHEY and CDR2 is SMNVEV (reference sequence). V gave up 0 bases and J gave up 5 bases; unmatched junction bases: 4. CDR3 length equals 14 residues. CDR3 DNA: TGTGCCAGCAGTTTATCGAGGGGAGGGAACGAGCAGTACTTC. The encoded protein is CASSLSRGGNEQYF.

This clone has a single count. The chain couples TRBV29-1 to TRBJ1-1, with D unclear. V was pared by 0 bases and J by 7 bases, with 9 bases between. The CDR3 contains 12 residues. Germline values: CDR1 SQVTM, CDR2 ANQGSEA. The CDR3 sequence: CSVEERGNEAFF. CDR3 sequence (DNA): TGCAGCGTTGAAGAACGGGGAAATGAAGCTTTCTTT.

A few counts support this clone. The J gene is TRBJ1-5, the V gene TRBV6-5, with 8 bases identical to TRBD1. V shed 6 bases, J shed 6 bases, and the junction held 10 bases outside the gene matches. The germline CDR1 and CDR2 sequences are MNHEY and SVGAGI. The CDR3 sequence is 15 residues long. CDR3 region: CASRGQGITGQPQHF. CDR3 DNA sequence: TGTGCCAGCAGAGGACAGGGAATCACAGGTCAGCCCCAGCATTTT.

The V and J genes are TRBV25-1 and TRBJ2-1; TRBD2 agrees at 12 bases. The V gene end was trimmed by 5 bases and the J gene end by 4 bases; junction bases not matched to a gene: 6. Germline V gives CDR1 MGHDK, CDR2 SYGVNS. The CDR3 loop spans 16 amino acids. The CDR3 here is CASSHRTSGKYNEQFF. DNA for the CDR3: TGTGCCAGCAGTCACCGGACTAGCGGGAAATACAATGAGCAGTTCTTC.

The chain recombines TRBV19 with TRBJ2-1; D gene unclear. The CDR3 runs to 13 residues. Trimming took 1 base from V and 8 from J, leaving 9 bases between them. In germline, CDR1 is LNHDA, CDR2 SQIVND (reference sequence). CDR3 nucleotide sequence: TGTGCCAGTAGTATAGGTCGGGTCGATGAGCAGTTCTTC. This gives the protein CASSIGRVDEQFF.